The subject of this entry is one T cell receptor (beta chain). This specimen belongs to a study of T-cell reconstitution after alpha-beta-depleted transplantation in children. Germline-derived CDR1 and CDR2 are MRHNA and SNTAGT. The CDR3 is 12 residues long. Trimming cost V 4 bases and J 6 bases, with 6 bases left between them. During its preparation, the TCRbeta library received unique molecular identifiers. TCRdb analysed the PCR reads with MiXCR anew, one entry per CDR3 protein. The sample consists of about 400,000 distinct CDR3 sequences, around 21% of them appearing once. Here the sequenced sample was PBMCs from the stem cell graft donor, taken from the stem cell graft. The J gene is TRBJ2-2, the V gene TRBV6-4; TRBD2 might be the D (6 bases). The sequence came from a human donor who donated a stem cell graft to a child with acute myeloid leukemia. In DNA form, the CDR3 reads TGTGCCAGCAGTGCGGGGGCCGGGGAGCTGTTTTTT. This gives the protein CASSAGAGELFF.